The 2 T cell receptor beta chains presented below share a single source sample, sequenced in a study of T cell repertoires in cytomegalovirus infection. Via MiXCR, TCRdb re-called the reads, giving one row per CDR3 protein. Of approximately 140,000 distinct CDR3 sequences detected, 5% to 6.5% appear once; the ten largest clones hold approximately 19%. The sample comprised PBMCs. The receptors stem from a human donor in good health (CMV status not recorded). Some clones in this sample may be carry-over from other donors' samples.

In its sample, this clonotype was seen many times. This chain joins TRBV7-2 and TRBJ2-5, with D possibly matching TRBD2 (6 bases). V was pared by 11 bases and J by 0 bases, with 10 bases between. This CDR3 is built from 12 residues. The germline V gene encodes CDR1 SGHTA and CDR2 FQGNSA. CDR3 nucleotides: TGTGCCGGTGGGGGGAACCAAGAGACCCAGTACTTC. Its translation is CAGGGNQETQYF.

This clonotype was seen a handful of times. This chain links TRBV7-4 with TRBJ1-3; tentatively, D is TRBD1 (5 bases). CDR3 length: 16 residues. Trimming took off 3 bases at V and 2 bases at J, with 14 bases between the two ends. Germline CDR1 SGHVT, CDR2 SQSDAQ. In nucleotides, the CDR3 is TGTGCCAGCAGCTTTGCAGGGACCCTACCTGGAAACACCATATATTTT. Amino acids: CASSFAGTLPGNTIYF.